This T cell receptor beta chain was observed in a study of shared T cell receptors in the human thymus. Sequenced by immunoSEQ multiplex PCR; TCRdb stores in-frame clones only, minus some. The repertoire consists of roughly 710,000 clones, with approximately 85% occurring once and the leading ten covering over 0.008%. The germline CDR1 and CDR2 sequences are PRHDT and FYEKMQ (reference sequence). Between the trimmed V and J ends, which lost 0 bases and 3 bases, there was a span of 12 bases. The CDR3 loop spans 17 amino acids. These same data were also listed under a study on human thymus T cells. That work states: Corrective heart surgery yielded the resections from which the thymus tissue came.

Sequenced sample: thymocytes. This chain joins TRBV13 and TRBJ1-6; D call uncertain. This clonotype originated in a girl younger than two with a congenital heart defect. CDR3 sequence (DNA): TGTGCCAGCAGCTTAGGCGCTGGCAGTTACTATAATTCACCCCTCCACTTT. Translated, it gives CASSLGAGSYYNSPLHF.